Sequencing of this T cell receptor (beta chain) was carried out in a study of T cell repertoires in cytomegalovirus infection. V lost 11 bases, J lost 3 bases, and 13 bases lay in between. Per germline, CDR1 SGHVT and CDR2 SQSDAQ. The CDR3 has 12 residues. TCRdb reprocessed the reads with MiXCR, giving one entry per CDR3 protein. This repertoire shows 45,000 to 75,000 distinct CDR3 sequences, roughly 32% found once; its top ten account for 60% to 80%. For this clonotype: What it binds is unknown.

The sequence came from a human donor in good health (CMV status not recorded). Some clones in this sample may be carry-over from other donors' samples. The chain couples TRBV7-4 to TRBJ1-2; D might be TRBD1 (5 bases). The specimen was PBMCs, sequenced either directly or after in vitro stimulation (not recorded which). CDR3 residues: CALSAGDYGYTF. The CDR3 bases are TGTGCCTTGTCGGCGGGGGACTATGGCTACACCTTC.